A single count supports the clone carrying this T cell receptor beta chain. In the naive CD8 group, cells lacked CD45RO and were positively selected for CCR7, so terminally differentiated effector memory CD45RA+ cells were left out. These data are taken from a study of shared clonotypes between healthy human individuals. Each subset's genomic DNA was shared equally among a number of immunoSEQ plates. The sorted-subset replicate PCRs were given approximately 190 ng DNA, which is 30,000 or so T cell genomes. The data were produced by immunoSEQ multiplex PCR, yet TCRdb's version contains in-frame clones alone and is incomplete. The sample lists approximately 2,200,000 clones; approximately 94% were seen once. This CDR3 comprises 16 residues. CDR1 and CDR2 (germline): MGHRA, YSYEKL. Trimming stripped 1 base from V and 2 bases from J, with 12 bases between.

The sequence came from a man in his late teens or twenties in good health. Some clones in this sample may be carry-over from other donors' samples. The material sequenced was naive CD8+ T cells from PBMCs. This chain connects TRBV4-1 to TRBJ2-1, with D perhaps TRBD2 (6 bases). For the CDR3, the DNA is TGCGCCAGCAGCCAAGTCGGTAGCGGACCCTACAATGAGCAGTTCTTC. Protein sequence: CASSQVGSGPYNEQFF.